This note documents a single TCR beta chain sequence. This clone showed up just once. Its specific antigen is unknown. No base quality values were provided; no much bigger clone lies one nucleotide off. The source of the sample is a study of radiation and T cells in renal cell carcinoma (dated by TCRdb to between 2020 and 2021). About the investigation overall: Samples were obtained from a clinical trial, in which 15 Gy stereotactic body radiation therapy was delivered to primary renal cell carcinomas and nephrectomy was performed 4 weeks later. In total, approximately 53 samples, comprising 26 tumors and 27 peripheral blood samples, were subjected to TCR beta sequencing. Across all 55 or so samples, 4,016,671 unique CDR3 nucleotide sequences, encoding 2,658,974 unique CDR3 amino acid sequences, were identified.

The immunoSEQ kit was used, according to the manufacturer's recommendations, to generate TCR beta libraries from genomic DNA. Library preparation used a first multiplex PCR with proprietary primers, then a second PCR adding unique barcodes, with bead cleanups after each round. Each sample batch included a kit-provided positive control reaction and a negative control reaction. The final libraries underwent checking on an Agilent 4200 TapeStation D1000 ScreenTape, volumetric pooling, and quantification by qPCR. Sequencing was performed on an Illumina NextSeq500 with a MidOutput 150-cycle cartridge, and 156 Read1 and 15 Index1 cycles were run with kit custom primers. The pooled library was loaded at approximately 0.95 pM with a roughly 20% PhiX control spike-in. The authors processed their data as follows. Vendor-processed data were analyzed in R, and a clonotype was defined as all T cells sharing the same CDR3 nucleotide sequence. In the clone abundance analyses, frequencies in each sample were normalized to that sample's 10,000 most abundant clones. Before analysis, public T cell clones were removed, and these numbered fewer than six per sample on average. Tumor-enriched clonotypes and baseline blood-enriched clonotypes were defined as those with an abundance difference of at least 32-fold between compartments. Clonotypes expanded or contracted between blood time points were identified with a beta-binomial differential abundance model. Tumor-blood repertoire similarity was measured with the Baroni-Urbani and Buser coefficient, and group comparisons used two-tailed Wilcoxon tests in R. The table was pulled from immuneACCESS by TCRdb, which kept in-frame rearrangements only. Such tables lose some clones; where checked, under half of the loss comes from unresolved V genes, and the rest has no known cause. V and J calls and clone size are given by that table; D and trimming were obtained from the DNA. Recorded for this sample are about 59,000 clones; more than 60% of them occurred a single time. The top ten constitute 7.3% of the sample.

The V end loses 4 bases and the J end loses 2 bases, and a stretch of 12 bases separates them. Sequences SNHLY (CDR1) and FYNNEI (CDR2) are obtained from the germline V gene. From its cysteine to its phenylalanine, the CDR3 spans 15 amino acids. This entry keeps only the CDR3 DNA: 45 bases, framed from base 1. What the work shows at the level of the full study, not this receptor alone: Because pretreatment tumor biopsies were not available, the study could not determine whether clonotypes were already present within the tumor at baseline. With a single-armed trial design, the study had no way to address how radiation dose or scheduling affects the TCR repertoire. Tracking of blood repertoire dynamics stopped at around 4 weeks after treatment, with no follow-up past that point. An increase in top tumor clonotypes in blood was observed from baseline to 2 weeks post-radiation, followed by contraction by 4 weeks, which was taken to suggest transient expansion of tumor-resident clones.

This specimen's time point label, interpreted: baseline pretreatment blood. What this sample's treatment or condition label stands for: 15 Gy SBRT to primary tumor, nephrectomy 4 weeks later. To follow tumor-enriched clonotypes, peripheral blood was collected serially from radiation-treated patients at baseline and again at 2 weeks and 4 weeks after SBRT. Every patient had renal cell carcinoma of clear cell pathology. Genomic DNA for TCR sequencing was prepared using the QIAamp DNA Blood Mini Kit (Qiagen). The analyses included only samples that passed all quality control checks. The input for sequencing was blood, taken from a patient whose treatment included radiotherapy and nephrectomy. The clonotype comes from a man aged 55 to 70 with renal cell carcinoma. This chain joins TRBV2 to TRBJ1-5; a tentative D call is TRBD1 (5 bases match). The sequence in DNA is TGTGCCAGCAGTGCCCCAGGGCATGGCAATCAGCCCCAGCATTTT. This codes for CASSAPGHGNQPQHF.